What follows is one TCR beta chain and its context. Its antigen remains undetermined. No qualities accompany the bases; no much larger clone lies one base away. This record belongs to a study of blood T cell repertoires in COVID-19 (TCRdb year 2020). Concerning the study at large: Collaborator samples came from the United States, Italy and Spain and covered acute and convalescent phases of COVID-19. A freely available public database, intended as a resource for researchers studying the immune response to SARS-CoV-2, is where the repertoires were released. Nearly every sample came with metadata listing a de-identified subject ID, COVID-19 status, age in years and sex. The samples were drawn from the first 160 participants of the ongoing ImmuneRACE study and from some 1,300 subjects provided by 6 global collaborators. Subjects who had been exposed to COVID-19, were actively infected with it, or had recovered from it provided the deeply sampled blood TCRbeta repertoires that made up the dataset. HLA class I and class II types, where available, came from metadata supplied by the sample provider rather than from assay-based typing. The prospective study material was composed of cDNA or gDNA derived from T cells, B-cell-depleted T cells, or PBMCs. Here is what the overall study found, with its caveats: Clinical and demographic metadata were provided uncurated, with the amount varying by source and participant.

Cut back by 3 bases and 6 bases, the V and J ends lie 17 bases apart. From a lookup of the germline V gene, CDR1 and CDR2 are MNHEY and SVGEGT. The CDR3 goes from the cysteine to the phenylalanine over 15 residues. Only the CDR3 region is kept as DNA, spanning 45 bases read in frame from base 1. A second Seattle source provided samples from volunteer blood donors who had recovered from COVID-19. The collaborating institutions used their own protocols to collect whole blood in K2EDTA tubes. For TCRbeta analysis, collaborator samples were shipped as frozen whole blood, as isolated PBMCs, or as DNA extracted from either sample type. The immunoSEQ Assay, a bias-controlled multiplex PCR, was used to amplify TCRbeta CDR3 regions from genomic DNA. The authors processed their data as follows. The number of nucleated cells in each sample was estimated from the amplification of reference gene primers within the assay. To quantify the absolute abundance of each unique TCRbeta CDR3 rearrangement, sequence reads were collapsed and filtered. Productive Simpson clonality was computed per sample as the square root of Simpson's diversity index over productive rearrangements. The source is immuneACCESS, and TCRdb retained only in-frame sequences with V and J called. Part of the clones is not carried over; for the studies checked, unresolved V genes explain less than half of this, and the remainder is unexplained. V, J and clone size reflect that table, while D and trimming were determined from the DNA. The sample contains 200,000 to 250,000 clones, roughly 84% of them found a single time. In total, the top ten clones hold about 2.1% of the sample.

The material sequenced was peripheral blood. The receptor's source is a woman in her thirties or forties who had recovered from COVID-19. The rearrangement combines TRBV6-2 or TRBV6-3 with TRBJ2-5, with a weak D call of TRBD2 (5 bases match). CDR3 region: CASSYDITRMKTQYF. At the DNA level, the sequence is TGTGCCAGCAGTTATGATATTACTAGGATGAAGACCCAGTACTTC.